This TCR beta chain derives from a study of CD8 T cells in Susac syndrome. Study results and caveats: Regarding the TCR sequencing and HLA analysis, the study admitted that a relatively small number of individuals were involved.

After extraction with the RNeasy kit, roughly 0.45 to 1 ug of the RNA was reverse transcribed using random hexamers. A multiplex approach, immunoSEQ multiplex PCR, amplified TCR beta CDR3 across 54 Vbeta and 13 Jbeta. TCRdb recomputed calls from the immunoSEQ multiplex PCR reads with MiXCR, one row per CDR3 protein. The sample yields approximately 150,000 distinct CDR3 sequences, about 95% seen once. With respect to this clonotype: Its antigen is not known.

Sequencing targeted TCR beta in blood CD8+ and CD4+ T cells. The TEMRA cells underwent FACS enrichment, while the CD8+ and CD4+ T cells underwent negative isolation. The sequence was obtained from a human donor with multiple sclerosis. Sequencing input: CD4+ T cells from PBMCs.

The CDR3 nucleotides read TGCAGCGTTGAAGGCGGGACAGGGGGCTCTGGCTACACCTTC. This codes for CSVEGGTGGSGYTF. This chain connects TRBV29-1 to TRBJ1-2, with 12 nucleotides matching TRBD1. The length of the CDR3 is 14 residues. Unmatched junction bases numbered 4, after V lost 1 base and J lost 7 bases. The germline CDR1 and CDR2 sequences are SQVTM and ANQGSEA.